The 4 T cell receptor beta chains given below trace back to one sample, sequenced in a study of T cell clonality in common variable immunodeficiency (dated by TCRdb to between 2015 and 2016). The receptor library was made with the immunoSEQ multiplex PCR assay. TCRdb retrieved this table from immuneACCESS and kept in-frame rearrangements only. Not all clones are present; in checked studies, unresolved V genes account for under half, and no reason is known for the remainder. For this sample the table reports 55,000 or so clones, with no clone seen just once. The ten largest make up approximately 5.5% of the sample. Sequenced material: peripheral blood mononuclear cells. The receptors come from a person aged 18 to 75 in good health.

This clone was detected ten times or more. The chain's CDR3 is CASRLADRYEQYF. The covered CDR3 bases are TGTGCCAGCAGACTAGCGGATCGTTACGAG. The chain employs TRBV28 and TRBJ2-7; 8 bases match TRBD2. The sequenced fragment ends 3 residues before the CDR3 boundary, so the rest is inferred from the germline J gene. Per the germline V gene, CDR1 is MDHEN and CDR2 is SYDVKM. The CDR3 is 13 amino acids. J lost 4 bases, V lost 6 bases, and 5 bases had no gene match.

This clone was counted many times. The read halts 3 residues ahead of the CDR3 end, with the missing end drawn from the germline J gene. The chain combines TRBV13 with TRBJ2-7, with no clear D. Germline V lookup: CDR1 PRHDT, CDR2 FYEKMQ (reference sequence). The length of the CDR3 is 14 residues. Trimming left V 2 bases short and J 0 bases short, with 8 bases between. CDR3 protein: CASSLLESSYEQYF. The DNA read from the CDR3 is TGTGCCAGCAGCTTATTAGAGTCCTCCTACGAG.

This clone was picked up many times. The read terminates 3 residues before the CDR3 end, so the remaining end is supplied by the germline J gene. The gene calls are TRBV10-3 and TRBJ1-5, with D perhaps matching TRBD1 (5 bases). Germline loops: CDR1 ENHRY, CDR2 SYGVKD. CDR3 length: 14 residues. Trimming left V 10 bases short and J 0 bases short, with 13 bases between. The CDR3 bases that were read are TGTGCCAGCTGCCAGGACAATAGCAATCAGCCC. Translated, it gives CASCQDNSNQP. From start to end, the CDR3 is CASCQDNSNQPQHF.

At least ten counts were recorded for this clone. The read halts 3 residues ahead of the CDR3 end, with the missing end drawn from the germline J gene. The chain has TRBV10-3 and TRBJ2-1; D is perhaps TRBD1 (5 bases). With 2 bases removed from V and 9 bases from J, the gap between germline ends came to 11 bases. In germline, CDR1 is ENHRY, CDR2 SYGVKD. CDR3 length equals 13 residues. CDR3 loop: CAISENRGTEQFF. Incomplete CDR3 DNA: TGTGCCATCAGTGAGAATAGGGGCACTGAG.